The 15 T cell receptor beta chains reported below all come from one sample, sequenced in a study of blood T cell repertoires in COVID-19. The repertoire was sequenced with immunoSEQ multiplex PCR; TCRdb's copy has only in-frame clones and lacks some. The sample has 55,000 to 80,000 clones, 85% to 90% seen once. The sample taken for sequencing was peripheral blood. These receptors all come from a man aged 80 or over with acute or convalescent COVID-19.

This clone has a handful of counts. This chain connects TRBV19 to TRBJ1-5; weak D call: TRBD1 (6 bases). The CDR3 runs 15 residues. With 5 bases removed from V and 0 bases from J, the gap between germline ends came to 11 bases. CDR1 and CDR2 from the germline V gene are LNHDA and SQIVND (reference sequence). The CDR3 spells CASSVGQTSNQPQHF. The CDR3 nucleotides read TGTGCCAGTAGTGTCGGACAGACTAGCAATCAGCCCCAGCATTTT.

V is TRBV29-1 and J is TRBJ1-6; D ambiguous. Germline V gives CDR1 SQVTM, CDR2 ANQGSEA. This CDR3 comprises 13 residues. V gave up 5 bases and J gave up 5 bases, with 10 bases separating them. The CDR3 region has the DNA TGCAGCGTTCTCCTAGGAGATAATTCACCCCTCCACTTT. Its protein product is CSVLLGDNSPLHF. The whole variable domain, remainder taken from reference TRBV29-1 and TRBJ1-6, is SAVISQKPSRDICQRGTSLTIQCQVDSQVTMMFWYRQQPGQSLTLIATANQGSEATYESGFVIDKFPISRPNLTFSTLTVSNMSPEDSSIYLCSVLLGDNSPLHFGNGTRLTVT.

This chain joins TRBV3-1 (or the pseudogene TRBV3-2) and TRBJ1-5; D possibly corresponds to TRBD1 (5 bases). The CDR3 loop spans 15 amino acids. The V gene's germline CDR1 is LGHDT and CDR2 YNNKEL (reference sequence). V lost 0 bases and J 9 bases, leaving 15 bases between the germline ends. The CDR3 DNA reads as TGTGCCAGCAGCCAAGACGGTAGGGGAATTCGGCCCCAGCATTTT. Amino acid sequence: CASSQDGRGIRPQHF.

The J gene is TRBJ2-5, the V gene TRBV5-1; TRBD2 agrees at 11 bases. V lost 5 bases, J lost 1 base, and 7 bases stayed unmatched. The CDR3 extends over 16 amino acids. The V gene's germline CDR1 is SGHRS and CDR2 YFSETQ. The CDR3, as DNA: TGCGCCAGCAGTCCTCCTAGCGGGGGGCTCCAAGAGACCCAGTACTTC. It codes for CASSPPSGGLQETQYF.

V and J are TRBV2 and TRBJ2-7; 7 nucleotides match TRBD1. CDR1 is SNHLY, CDR2 FYNNEI, per germline. V shed 4 bases and J 2 bases; nucleotides not matched to a gene: 2. The CDR3 is made up of 13 amino acids. CDR3 loop: CASSGQGPYEQYF. For the CDR3, the DNA is TGTGCCAGCAGTGGACAGGGTCCCTACGAGCAGTACTTC.

This clone came up once. This sequence joins TRBV5-4 and TRBJ2-5; possibly TRBD2 for D (6 bases). Trimming cost V 6 bases and J 5 bases, with 20 bases left between them. The CDR3 runs to 15 residues. CDR1 and CDR2 (germline): SGHNT, YYREEE (reference sequence). Written as DNA, the CDR3 is TGTGCCAGCAAAAAAGCGGCCGGGAGAGTCGAGACCCAGTACTTC. Translated, it gives CASKKAAGRVETQYF.

The chain links TRBV9 to TRBJ2-7; 8 bases match TRBD1. V was clipped by 0 bases and J by 4 bases; unmatched bases: 12. The CDR3 runs 17 residues. Germline lookup yields CDR1 SGDLS and CDR2 YYNGEE. The CDR3 nucleotides are TGTGCCAGCAGCGTAGGACAGGGGATGGTAGGGCGGTACGAGCAGTACTTC. It specifies CASSVGQGMVGRYEQYF.

The CDR3 sequence: CASSSTGTEAFF. The CDR3 nucleotides read TGTGCCAGCAGTTCCACGGGCACTGAAGCTTTCTTT. This chain uses TRBV12-3 or TRBV12-4 with TRBJ1-1; D gene unclear. The CDR3 length is 12 residues. The V end was cut by 4 bases, the J end by 4 bases, with 7 bases between.

This clone is a singleton in its sample. The gene calls are TRBV7-9 and TRBJ2-3, with TRBD2 matching 11 bases. The CDR3 has 14 residues. With 5 bases clipped from V and 5 bases from J, the junction kept 3 bases outside the gene matches. The germline gives CDR1 SEHNR, CDR2 FQNEAQ (reference sequence). CDR3 residues: CASSLSGGVDTQYF. For the CDR3, the DNA is TGTGCCAGCAGCCTTAGCGGGGGGGTAGATACGCAGTATTTT.

This clone is a singleton in its sample. The CDR3: CASSLRTGNQETQYF. The CDR3 DNA follows: TGTGCCAGCAGCCTGAGGACAGGGAACCAAGAGACCCAGTACTTC. The J gene is TRBJ2-5, the V gene TRBV11-1; TRBD1 agrees at 8 bases. This CDR3 has 15 residues. J lost 0 bases, V lost 5 bases, and 5 bases had no gene match. Germline V gene lookup returns CDR1 SGHAT and CDR2 FQDESV (reference sequence).

The gene calls are TRBV10-3 and TRBJ1-6; D is perhaps TRBD1 (5 bases). The V gene lost 4 bases and the J gene lost 9 bases, with 10 bases spanning the gap. This CDR3 has 13 amino acids. The V gene's germline CDR1 is ENHRY and CDR2 SYGVKD. The CDR3 DNA sequence: TGTGCCATCAGTGGACAGTCGGCTTCACCCCTCCACTTT. This codes for CAISGQSASPLHF.

The V gene is TRBV5-8, the J gene TRBJ1-6; unclear D gene. CDR1 and CDR2 (germline): SGHTS, YDEGEE. The CDR3 extends over 13 amino acids. V was trimmed by 1 base and J by 10 bases, leaving 9 bases between them. The CDR3 DNA follows: TGTGCCAGCAGCTTGTTAGGGAGATCACCCCTCCACTTT. Its protein product is CASSLLGRSPLHF.

V usage is TRBV19 and J usage is TRBJ2-7; the D gene is possibly TRBD2 (6 bases). The CDR3 has 14 amino acids. Looked up from germline, CDR1 is LNHDA and CDR2 is SQIVND (reference sequence). Trimming stripped 2 bases from V and 2 bases from J, with 10 bases between. CDR3 bases: TGTGCCAGTAGTATATCAGGCGGGGCCTACGAGCAGTACTTC. Protein product: CASSISGGAYEQYF.

The chain recombines TRBV30 with TRBJ2-6, with D possibly being TRBD1 (6 bases). Germline V lookup: CDR1 GTSNPN, CDR2 SVGIG (reference sequence). The CDR3 covers 17 residues. Trimming took 2 bases from V and 0 from J, leaving 14 bases between them. In nucleotides, the CDR3 is TGTGCCTGGAGTCCTCCGGGACAAATCTCTGGGGCCAACGTCCTGACTTTC. It specifies CAWSPPGQISGANVLTF.

This clone has only a few counts. The chain carries TRBV4-1 and TRBJ1-5, with 12 bases that match TRBD1. Per germline, CDR1 MGHRA and CDR2 YSYEKL. After removal of 2 bases from V and 6 bases from J, the junction contained 8 bases not matched to a gene. There are 17 residues in the CDR3. The CDR3 region has the DNA TGCGCCAGCAGCCAATCGGGGGGGACAGGGGGCTTTCAGCCCCAGCATTTT. Amino acids: CASSQSGGTGGFQPQHF.